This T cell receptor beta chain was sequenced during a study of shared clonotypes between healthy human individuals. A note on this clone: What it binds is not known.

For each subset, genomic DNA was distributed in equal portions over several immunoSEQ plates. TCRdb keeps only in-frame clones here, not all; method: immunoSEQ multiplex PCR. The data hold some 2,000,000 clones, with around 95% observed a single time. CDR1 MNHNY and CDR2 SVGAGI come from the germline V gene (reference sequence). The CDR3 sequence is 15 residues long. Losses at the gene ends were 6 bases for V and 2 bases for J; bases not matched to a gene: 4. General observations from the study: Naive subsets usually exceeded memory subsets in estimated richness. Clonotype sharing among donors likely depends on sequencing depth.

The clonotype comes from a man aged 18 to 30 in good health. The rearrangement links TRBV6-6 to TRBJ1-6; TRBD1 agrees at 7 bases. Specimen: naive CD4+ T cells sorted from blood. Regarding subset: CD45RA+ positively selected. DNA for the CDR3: TGTGCCAGCAGGCAGGGGGACACCTATAATTCACCCCTCCACTTT. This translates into CASRQGDTYNSPLHF.